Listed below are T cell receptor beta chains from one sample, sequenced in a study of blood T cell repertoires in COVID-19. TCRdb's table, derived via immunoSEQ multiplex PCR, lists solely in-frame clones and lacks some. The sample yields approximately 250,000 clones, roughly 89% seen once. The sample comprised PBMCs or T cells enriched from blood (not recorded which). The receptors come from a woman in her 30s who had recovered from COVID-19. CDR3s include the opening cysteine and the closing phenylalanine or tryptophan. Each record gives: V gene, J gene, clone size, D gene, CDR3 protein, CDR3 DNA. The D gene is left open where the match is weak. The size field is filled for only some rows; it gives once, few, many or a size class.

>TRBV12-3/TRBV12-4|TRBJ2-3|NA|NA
CASSLGVTDTQYF
TGTGCCAGCAGTTTGGGCGTCACAGATACGCAGTATTTT
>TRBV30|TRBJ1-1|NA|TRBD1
CAWSEGQGRGGNTEAFF
TGTGCCTGGAGCGAAGGACAGGGTCGAGGTGGGAACACTGAAGCTTTCTTT
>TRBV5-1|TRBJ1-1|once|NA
CASSLSRGNTEAFF
TGCGCCAGCAGCTTGTCGCGGGGAAACACTGAAGCTTTCTTT
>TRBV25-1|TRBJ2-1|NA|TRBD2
CASSESGGRIYEQFF
TGTGCCAGCAGTGAAAGCGGCGGGAGGATCTATGAGCAGTTCTTC
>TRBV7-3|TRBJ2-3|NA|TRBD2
CASSLTPSGARDTQYF
TGTGCCAGCAGCTTAACTCCTAGCGGGGCACGCGATACGCAGTATTTT
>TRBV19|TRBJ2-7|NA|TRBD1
CASSPRQGRSYEQYF
TGTGCCAGTAGTCCCCGACAGGGGAGGTCCTACGAGCAGTACTTC
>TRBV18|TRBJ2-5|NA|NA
CASSPRQGSETQYF
TGTGCCAGCTCACCACGTCAGGGATCGGAGACCCAGTACTTC
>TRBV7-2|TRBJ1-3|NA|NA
CASSLIFGTFGNTIYF
TGTGCCAGCAGCTTAATTTTTGGGACTTTTGGAAACACCATATATTTT
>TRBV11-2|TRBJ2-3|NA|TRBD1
CASSKSWGQGADTQYF
TGTGCCAGCAGCAAGTCGTGGGGACAGGGGGCGGATACGCAGTATTTT
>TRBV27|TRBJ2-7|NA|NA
CASSLQIQGSYEQYF
TGTGCCAGCAGTTTACAGATACAGGGAAGCTACGAGCAGTACTTC
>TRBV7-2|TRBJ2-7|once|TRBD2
CASSKTSGTYEQYF
TGTGCCAGCAGCAAGACTAGCGGGACCTACGAGCAGTACTTC
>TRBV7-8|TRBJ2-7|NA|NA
CASSGYRAGGEQYF
TGTGCCAGCAGCGGATACCGGGCCGGGGGAGAGCAGTACTTC
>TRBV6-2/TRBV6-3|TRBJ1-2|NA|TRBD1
CASSKSFGGQGPLGGYTF
TGTGCCAGCAGTAAAAGTTTTGGTGGACAGGGCCCACTGGGTGGCTACACCTTC
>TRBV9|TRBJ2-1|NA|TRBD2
CASSLPQREPDDEQFF
TGTGCCAGCAGCCTGCCTCAGCGGGAGCCCGACGATGAGCAGTTCTTC
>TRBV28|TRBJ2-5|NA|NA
CAIGQQETQYF
TGTGCCATAGGACAGCAAGAGACCCAGTACTTC
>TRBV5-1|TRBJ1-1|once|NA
CASSLAGAVNTEAFF
TGCGCCAGCAGCTTGGCAGGGGCCGTAAACACTGAAGCTTTCTTT
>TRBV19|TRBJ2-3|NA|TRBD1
CASSMRETGLGTDTQYF
TGTGCCAGTAGTATGCGAGAGACAGGGCTGGGCACAGATACGCAGTATTTT
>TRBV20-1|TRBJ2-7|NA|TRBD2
CSASEVGASGDLNSLSYEQYF
TGCAGTGCTAGTGAAGTTGGGGCTAGCGGGGATCTCAACTCTCTTTCCTACGAGCAGTACTTC
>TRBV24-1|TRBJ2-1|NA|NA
CATSWGSGTRSGEQFF
TGTGCCACCAGTTGGGGAAGCGGGACACGATCAGGTGAGCAGTTCTTC
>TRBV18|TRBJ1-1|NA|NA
CASSPKDGGEAFF
TGTGCCAGCTCTCCGAAAGATGGCGGTGAAGCTTTCTTT
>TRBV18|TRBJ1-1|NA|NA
CASSPNNPNTEAFF
TGTGCCAGCTCACCGAACAACCCGAACACTGAAGCTTTCTTT
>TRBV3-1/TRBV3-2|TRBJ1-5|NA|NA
CASSQVPGGQPQHF
TGTGCCAGCAGCCAAGTCCCCGGGGGTCAGCCCCAGCATTTT
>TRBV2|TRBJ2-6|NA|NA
CAILQLGQTSGANVLTF
TGTGCCATCCTACAATTAGGACAGACTTCTGGGGCCAACGTCCTGACTTTC
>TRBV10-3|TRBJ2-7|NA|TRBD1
CAISEGGDRGRYEQYF
TGTGCCATCAGTGAAGGGGGAGACAGGGGAAGGTACGAGCAGTACTTC
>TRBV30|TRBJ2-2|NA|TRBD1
CACWTGGTGELFF
TGTGCCTGTTGGACAGGTGGGACCGGGGAGCTGTTTTTT
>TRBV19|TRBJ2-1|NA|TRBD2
CASLKTSGRGNEQFF
TGTGCCAGCCTAAAGACTAGCGGGAGAGGGAATGAGCAGTTCTTC
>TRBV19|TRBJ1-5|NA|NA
CASRPQFSSSNQPQHF
TGTGCCAGTAGACCACAGTTTAGTAGTAGCAATCAGCCCCAGCATTTT
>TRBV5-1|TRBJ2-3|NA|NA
CASSLGPGGTDTQYF
TGCGCCAGCAGCTTGGGTCCGGGGGGCACAGATACGCAGTATTTT
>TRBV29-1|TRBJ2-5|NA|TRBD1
CSAYRGQETQYF
TGCAGCGCCTACAGGGGGCAAGAGACCCAGTACTTC
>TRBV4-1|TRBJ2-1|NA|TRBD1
CASSQVGTGGLTPKGNEQFF
TGCGCCAGCAGCCAAGTTGGGACAGGGGGTTTAACACCTAAGGGAAATGAGCAGTTCTTC
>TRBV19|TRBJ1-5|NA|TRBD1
CASKTTGEDQPQHF
TGTGCCAGCAAGACGACAGGGGAGGATCAGCCCCAGCATTTT
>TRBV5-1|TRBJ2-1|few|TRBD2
CASSLVLAGEHEQFF
TGCGCCAGCAGCTTGGTATTAGCGGGAGAACATGAGCAGTTCTTC
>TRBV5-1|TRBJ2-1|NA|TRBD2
CASSSMGGTSGTNEQFF
TGCGCCAGCAGCTCTATGGGCGGGACTAGCGGGACCAATGAGCAGTTCTTC
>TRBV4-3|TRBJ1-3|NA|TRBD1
CASSEPGQSRAGNTIYF
TGCGCCAGCAGCGAGCCGGGACAGAGCCGTGCAGGAAACACCATATATTTT
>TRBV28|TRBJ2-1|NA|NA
CASSQKQGAEVLAGVYNEQFF
TGTGCCAGCAGTCAGAAACAGGGGGCTGAGGTTCTAGCGGGAGTTTACAATGAGCAGTTCTTC
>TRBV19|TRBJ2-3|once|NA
CASSIGGSSTDTQYF
TGTGCCAGTAGTATAGGCGGTTCTAGCACAGATACGCAGTATTTT
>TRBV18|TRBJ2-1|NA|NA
CASSPLRRNDYNEQFF
TGTGCCAGCTCACCACTACGGAGAAACGACTACAATGAGCAGTTCTTC
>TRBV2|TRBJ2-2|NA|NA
CASAGYSNTGELFF
TGTGCCAGTGCCGGGTATTCGAACACCGGGGAGCTGTTTTTT
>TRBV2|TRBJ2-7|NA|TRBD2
CASSSTVTSGGTYEQYF
TGTGCCAGCAGTTCCACCGTGACTAGCGGGGGGACCTACGAGCAGTACTTC
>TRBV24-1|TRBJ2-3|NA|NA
CATSDPGRGSTDTQYF
TGTGCCACCAGTGACCCCGGAAGGGGGAGCACAGATACGCAGTATTTT
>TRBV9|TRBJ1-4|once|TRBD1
CASSADRGRGEKLFF
TGTGCCAGCAGCGCTGACAGGGGGCGGGGTGAAAAACTGTTTTTT
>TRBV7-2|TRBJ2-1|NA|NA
CASSSIDGNEQFF
TGTGCCAGCAGCTCAATCGACGGGAATGAGCAGTTCTTC
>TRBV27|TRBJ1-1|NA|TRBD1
CASSLMPTGQGAHTEAFF
TGTGCCAGCAGTTTAATGCCCACAGGACAGGGGGCTCACACTGAAGCTTTCTTT
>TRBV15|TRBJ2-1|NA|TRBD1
CATSRRTGYQDEQFF
TGTGCCACCAGCAGAAGGACAGGGTATCAGGATGAGCAGTTCTTC
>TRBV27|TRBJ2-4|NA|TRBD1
CASSLGGQGARYF
TGTGCCAGCAGTTTGGGGGGACAGGGGGCGCGGTACTTC
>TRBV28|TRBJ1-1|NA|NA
CASRIHRLGPEAFF
TGTGCCAGCAGGATACATAGATTGGGCCCTGAAGCTTTCTTT
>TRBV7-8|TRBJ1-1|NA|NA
CASSLGQGTEAFF
TGTGCCAGCAGCTTAGGTCAGGGAACTGAAGCTTTCTTT
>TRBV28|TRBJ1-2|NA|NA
CASSSGARYGYTF
TGTGCCAGCAGCTCAGGGGCGCGGTATGGCTACACCTTC
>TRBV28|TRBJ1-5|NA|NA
CASRPTDGRGQPQHF
TGTGCCAGCAGGCCAACTGACGGGAGGGGTCAGCCCCAGCATTTT
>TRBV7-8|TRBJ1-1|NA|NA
CASSLYDRPNTEAFF
TGTGCCAGCAGCTTATATGACAGACCGAACACTGAAGCTTTCTTT
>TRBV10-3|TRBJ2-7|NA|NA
CAIRAGTSTYEQYF
TGTGCCATCAGAGCCGGGACTTCAACCTACGAGCAGTACTTC
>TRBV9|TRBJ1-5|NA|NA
CASSDSLEGNQPQHF
TGTGCCAGCAGTGACAGTCTTGAGGGCAATCAGCCCCAGCATTTT
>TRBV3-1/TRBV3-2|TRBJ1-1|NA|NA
CASSQEFKNTEAFF
TGTGCCAGCAGCCAAGAATTTAAGAACACTGAAGCTTTCTTT
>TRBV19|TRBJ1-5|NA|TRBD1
CASSMTGGNQPQHF
TGTGCCAGTAGTATGACAGGGGGCAATCAGCCCCAGCATTTT